This passage covers 30 T cell receptor beta chains from one sample sequenced in a study of T cell responses to AZD1222 COVID-19 vaccine (dated by TCRdb to about 2021). The receptor library was made with the immunoSEQ multiplex PCR assay. TCRdb carries this immuneACCESS record with in-frame sequences only. Its versions omit some clonotypes, under half of them owing to an unresolved V gene in the studies checked, with the rest unexplained. The sample yields about 110,000 clones; just over 85% were counted once. The ten biggest clones cover 3.3% of the sample. According to the study, the label for this sample's time point signals: baseline before first vaccination. The specimen was peripheral blood, collected on day 0 of AZD1222 vaccination. The receptors here all came from an adult in good health.

This clone was observed a few times. The CDR3 spells CASSFTRGTSGNTIYF. The CDR3 DNA sequence: TGTGCCAGCAGCTTTACTAGGGGAACTTCGGGAAACACCATATATTTT. J is TRBJ1-3 and V is TRBV13; D is perhaps TRBD1 (5 bases). V was pared by 3 bases and J by 4 bases, with 16 bases between. This CDR3 contains 16 residues. CDR1 PRHDT and CDR2 FYEKMQ come from the germline V gene (reference sequence).

V gene TRBV5-4 combines with J gene TRBJ2-1, with 8 bases identical to TRBD1. The V gene end was trimmed by 0 bases and the J gene end by 4 bases; junction bases not matched to a gene: 0. The germline V gene has CDR1 SGHNT and CDR2 YYREEE (reference sequence). This CDR3 contains 14 residues. CDR3 residues: CASSLGQGYNEQFF. The DNA for the CDR3 is TGTGCCAGCAGCTTGGGACAGGGGTACAATGAGCAGTTCTTC.

The chain combines TRBV18 with TRBJ1-2; possible D gene TRBD1, 6 bases. The CDR3 has 13 amino acids. CDR1 and CDR2 (germline): KGHSH, LQKENI. Deletions cut 6 bases from V and 4 bases from J, with 12 bases between. The CDR3: CASSLGQSYGYTF. As DNA, the CDR3 is TGTGCCAGCTCCCTAGGACAGAGCTATGGCTACACCTTC.

This clone was seen more than once but under ten times. V and J are TRBV4-2 and TRBJ1-2; D unclear. The germline CDR1 and CDR2 sequences are LGHNA and YNFKEQ. This CDR3 spans 14 amino acids. Between the trimmed V and J ends, which lost 1 base and 8 bases, there was a span of 14 bases. CDR3 nucleotide sequence: TGTGCCAGCAGCCAAGGTGTAAGTTCGGCAGGCTACACCTTC. It codes for CASSQGVSSAGYTF.

The gene calls are TRBV11-2 and TRBJ1-3; D not resolved. Germline CDR1 SGHAT, CDR2 FQNNGV. V was cut by 5 bases and J by 0 bases, with 11 bases left in between. The CDR3 spans 15 residues. The CDR3 protein is CASSLDGLSGNTIYF. DNA of the CDR3: TGTGCCAGCAGCCTTGACGGACTCTCTGGAAACACCATATATTTT.

This clone has just one count. The gene calls are TRBV7-3 and TRBJ2-1; D call uncertain. Trimming stripped 5 bases from V and 2 bases from J, with 16 bases between. CDR3 size: 16 residues. Looked up from germline, CDR1 is SGHTA and CDR2 is FQGTGA. CDR3 sequence reads: CASSLGGQLPYNEQFF. The CDR3 nucleotides read TGTGCCAGCAGCCTGGGTGGTCAACTACCCTACAATGAGCAGTTCTTC.

This rearrangement joins TRBV5-3 to TRBJ2-3; 7 nucleotides align to TRBD1. TRBV5-3 is marked as an open reading frame, function uncertain. The CDR3 runs to 16 residues. V lost 4 bases, J lost 2 bases, and 10 bases stayed unmatched. The CDR3 sequence: CARSLPRQGNTDTQYF. In DNA, the CDR3 is TGTGCCAGAAGCCTCCCCCGACAGGGAAACACAGATACGCAGTATTTT.

The chain's CDR3 is CASGSRETQYF. The DNA of the CDR3 is TGTGCTAGTGGTTCGCGGGAGACCCAGTACTTC. The J gene is TRBJ2-5, the V gene TRBV12-5; D remains ambiguous. V dropped 4 bases and J dropped 5 bases, with 5 bases sitting between them. The CDR3 is made up of 11 amino acids. The V gene's germline CDR1 is LGHNT and CDR2 FRNRAP.

The V call is TRBV5-1, the J call TRBJ2-2, with unresolved D. V dropped 7 bases and J dropped 6 bases, with 13 bases sitting between them. This CDR3 has 13 residues. Germline V gene lookup returns CDR1 SGHRS and CDR2 YFSETQ. CDR3 DNA sequence: TGCGCCAGCGGCAATCCTGGGGCCGGGGAGCTGTTTTTT. Its translation: CASGNPGAGELFF.

V usage is TRBV28 and J usage is TRBJ1-5; 8 bases map to TRBD1. V lost 1 base, J lost 6 bases, and 8 bases stayed unmatched. The CDR3 extends over 16 amino acids. Germline V gene sequence: CDR1 MDHEN, CDR2 SYDVKM. The CDR3 DNA reads as TGTGCCAGCAGTTTATTACCTGGACAGGGCGCTCAGCCCCAGCATTTT. It translates to CASSLLPGQGAQPQHF.

The rearrangement links TRBV27 to TRBJ1-6, with D possibly matching TRBD1 (5 bases). The CDR3 is 16 residues long. The V and J ends lost 4 bases and 7 bases respectively, with 17 bases between them. Per germline, CDR1 MNHEY and CDR2 SMNVEV (reference sequence). CDR3 bases: TGTGCCAGCAGTTCCTACCTACAGGATAGAAATTCACCCCTCCACTTT. Protein sequence: CASSSYLQDRNSPLHF.

The gene calls are TRBV2 and TRBJ1-1; no clear D gene. Germline CDR1 reads SNHLY; CDR2 reads FYNNEI. The CDR3 is 13 residues long. Trimming stripped 6 bases from V and 2 bases from J, with 10 bases between. CDR3 DNA sequence: TGTGCCAGCAGCTCGGGTCTCAACACTGAAGCTTTCTTT. Amino acids: CASSSGLNTEAFF.

The J gene is TRBJ2-7, the V gene TRBV24-1; tentative D call: TRBD2 (6 bases). CDR3 length equals 14 residues. Germline V gene sequence: CDR1 KGHDR, CDR2 SFDVKD. Deletions cut 4 bases from V and 0 bases from J, with 9 bases between. CDR3 region: CATSDGGSSYEQYF. CDR3 coding DNA: TGTGCCACCAGTGACGGGGGTAGCTCCTACGAGCAGTACTTC.

The chain joins TRBV6-1 to TRBJ2-4; D not certain. CDR3 length: 11 residues. Germline lookup yields CDR1 MNHNS and CDR2 SASEGT. V was trimmed by 3 bases and J by 8 bases, leaving 5 bases between them. This chain's CDR3 is CASSDRDIQYF. The CDR3 bases are TGTGCCAGCAGTGATCGAGACATTCAGTACTTC.

The CDR3 reads CASSLEVTPYHADTQYF. The CDR3 DNA sequence: TGTGCCAGCAGCTTGGAAGTCACTCCTTACCACGCAGATACGCAGTATTTT. The gene calls are TRBV5-6 and TRBJ2-3; D not resolved. Trimming took 0 bases from V and 4 from J, leaving 18 bases between them. There are 17 residues in the CDR3. Looked up from germline, CDR1 is SGHDT and CDR2 is YYEEEE.

The V call is TRBV6-1, the J call TRBJ1-5, with D unclear. The CDR3 is 14 residues long. The germline CDR1 and CDR2 sequences are MNHNS and SASEGT. V dropped 0 bases and J dropped 4 bases, with 7 bases sitting between them. CDR3 region: CASSEALGNQPQHF. For the CDR3, the DNA is TGTGCCAGCAGTGAAGCGTTGGGAAATCAGCCCCAGCATTTT.

This clone was detected many times. This chain links TRBV6-5 with TRBJ2-1, with D possibly being TRBD1 or TRBD2 (6 bases each). Trimming shortened V by 8 bases and J by 10 bases, and 18 bases separated the two germline ends. CDR1 is MNHEY, CDR2 SVGAGI, per germline. The CDR3 extends over 13 amino acids. The CDR3 DNA reads TGTGCCAGCCAGACGAGGGGGGCCGGAGAGCAGTTCTTC. Its translation is CASQTRGAGEQFF.

The chain carries TRBV28 and TRBJ1-1; a weak D match, TRBD1 (6 bases). Trimming pared 8 bases from V and 3 bases from J, leaving 10 bases between. Looked up from germline, CDR1 is MDHEN and CDR2 is SYDVKM. There are 12 residues in the CDR3. In nucleotides, the CDR3 is TGTGCCAGCCGACAGGTGGACACTGAAGCTTTCTTT. Translated: CASRQVDTEAFF.

This clone was detected once. The chain has TRBV12-3 or TRBV12-4 and TRBJ2-1; maybe TRBD1 (6 bases). The CDR3 has 13 amino acids. V lost 10 bases and J lost 7, with 17 bases in between. The chain's CDR3 is CATRRNQGNEQFF. CDR3 DNA: TGTGCCACCAGACGGAACCAGGGGAATGAGCAGTTCTTC.

CDR3 sequence: CASSTRSRYEQYF. The DNA of the CDR3 is TGCGCCAGCAGCACCCGAAGCCGCTACGAGCAGTACTTC. V usage is TRBV5-1 and J usage is TRBJ2-7; D is ambiguous. In germline, CDR1 is SGHRS, CDR2 YFSETQ. The V gene lost 4 bases and the J gene lost 3 bases, with 11 bases spanning the gap. The CDR3 length is 13 residues.

In its sample, this clone was seen once. This chain links TRBV5-4 with TRBJ1-1, with D possibly being TRBD1 (6 bases). The CDR3 covers 16 residues. V lost 4 bases, J lost 1 base, and 17 bases lay in between. Germline V gene data show CDR1 as SGHNT and CDR2 as YYREEE (reference sequence). This chain's CDR3 is CASSVGGTGKNTEAFF. CDR3 DNA sequence: TGTGCCAGCAGCGTTGGGGGCACAGGGAAGAACACTGAAGCTTTCTTT.

The chain is built from TRBV6-5 and TRBJ1-1; TRBD1 matches 9 bases. The CDR3 runs to 15 residues. V dropped 2 bases and J dropped 5; count of bases not matched to a gene: 6. Germline-derived CDR1 and CDR2 are MNHEY and SVGAGI. As DNA, the CDR3 is TGTGCCAGCAGTTACACAGGGACAGGGAAAACTGAAGCTTTCTTT. Protein sequence: CASSYTGTGKTEAFF.

The genes are TRBV19 and TRBJ1-2; D not certain. Trimming took 1 base from V and 2 from J, leaving 5 bases between them. CDR3 length: 13 amino acids. Germline V gene sequence: CDR1 LNHDA, CDR2 SQIVND (reference sequence). The DNA of the CDR3 is TGTGCCAGTAGTATAGTCGGAAACTATGGCTACACCTTC. Translating gives CASSIVGNYGYTF.

This clone has a single count. This chain joins TRBV19 and TRBJ1-1; tentatively, D is TRBD1 (6 bases). This CDR3 is built from 14 residues. Trimming took 2 bases from V and 7 from J, leaving 14 bases between them. Germline loops: CDR1 LNHDA, CDR2 SQIVND (reference sequence). CDR3 loop: CASSIRPGEGEAFF. The CDR3 nucleotides are TGTGCCAGTAGTATAAGACCAGGGGAAGGTGAAGCTTTCTTT.

The CDR3, as DNA: TGTGCCAGTAGTTTCCGAACCGCCACGAGAAGTTACACTGAAGCTTTCTTT. Its translation is CASSFRTATRSYTEAFF. This rearrangement joins TRBV19 to TRBJ1-1; D remains unclear. Germline V gene sequence: CDR1 LNHDA, CDR2 SQIVND (reference sequence). The V and J ends lost 5 bases and 3 bases respectively, with 22 bases between them. The CDR3 totals 17 residues.

The chain couples TRBV5-5 to TRBJ1-1; D not certain. This CDR3 is 14 amino acids long. The V end was cut by 5 bases, the J end by 1 base, with 12 bases between. CDR1 and CDR2 (germline): SGHKS, YYEKEE (reference sequence). The CDR3 loop reads CASRREVANTEAFF. The CDR3 nucleotides read TGTGCCAGCAGGAGGGAAGTGGCGAACACTGAAGCTTTCTTT.

The V gene is TRBV5-1, the J gene TRBJ1-5; D might be TRBD1 (5 bases). This CDR3 has 15 amino acids. Germline V gives CDR1 SGHRS, CDR2 YFSETQ. V lost 9 bases, J lost 6 bases, and 22 bases lay in between. CDR3 residues: CATNLWGVGSQPQHF. The CDR3 nucleotides read TGCGCCACCAATCTGTGGGGGGTGGGAAGTCAGCCCCAGCATTTT.

As DNA, the CDR3 is TGTGCCAGTAGTATACGCGGCGATGAGCAGTTCTTC. It encodes CASSIRGDEQFF. The chain couples TRBV19 to TRBJ2-1; D unclear. The V and J ends lost 2 bases and 8 bases respectively, with 7 bases between them. Germline-derived CDR1 and CDR2 are LNHDA and SQIVND (reference sequence). There are 12 residues in the CDR3.

This chain connects TRBV2 to TRBJ2-7, with 12 bases aligning to TRBD2. There are 17 residues in the CDR3. The germline CDR1 and CDR2 sequences are SNHLY and FYNNEI. V trimming: 3 bases; J trimming: 4 bases; junction bases outside the gene matches: 10. Here the CDR3 DNA reads TGTGCCAGCAGTGATCCTAGCGGGGGGGCCTCCCCGTACGAGCAGTACTTC. This sequence encodes CASSDPSGGASPYEQYF.

Concerning this clone itself: The sample contains more than one DNA sequence encoding this CDR3. V usage is TRBV5-1 and J usage is TRBJ1-4; 8 bases line up with TRBD1. Trimming at V came to 3 bases and at J to 8 bases, leaving 6 bases not matched to a gene. CDR3 length: 14 amino acids. CDR1 SGHRS and CDR2 YFSETQ come from the germline V gene. The CDR3 nucleotides are TGCGCCAGCAGCTCCGGACAGGGTGGAGAAAAACTGTTTTTT. It is translated as CASSSGQGGEKLFF. The complete variable domain, with remaining parts taken from reference TRBV5-1 and TRBJ1-4, reads KAGVTQTPRYLIKTRGQQVTLSCSPISGHRSVSWYQQTPGQGLQFLFEYFSETQRNKGNFPGRFSGRQFSNSRSEMNVSTLELGDSALYLCASSSGQGGEKLFFGSGTQLSVL.